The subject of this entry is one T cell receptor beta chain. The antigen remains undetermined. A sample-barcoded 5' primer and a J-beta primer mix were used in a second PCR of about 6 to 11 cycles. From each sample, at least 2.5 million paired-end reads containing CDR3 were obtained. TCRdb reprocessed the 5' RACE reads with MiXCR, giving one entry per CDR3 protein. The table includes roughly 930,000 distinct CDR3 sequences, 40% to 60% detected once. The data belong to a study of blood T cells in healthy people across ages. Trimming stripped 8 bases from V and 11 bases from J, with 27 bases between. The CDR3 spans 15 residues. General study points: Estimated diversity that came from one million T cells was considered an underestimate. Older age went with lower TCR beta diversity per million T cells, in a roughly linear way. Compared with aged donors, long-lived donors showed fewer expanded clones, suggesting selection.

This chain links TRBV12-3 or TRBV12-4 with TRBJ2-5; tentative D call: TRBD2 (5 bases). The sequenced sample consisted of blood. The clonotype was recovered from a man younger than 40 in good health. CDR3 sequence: CASSGSVQRYNEQYF. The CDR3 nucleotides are TGTGCCAGCTCGGGGTCGGTGCAACGCTACAATGAGCAGTACTTC.